This TCR beta chain was sequenced during a study of graft-versus-host responses after intestinal transplantation. Across the study: Transplants were multivisceral, liver-intestinal, or isolated intestinal. Induction with anti-thymocyte globulin, then tacrolimus and steroids for around three years, was given to all recipients. Study-wide results and caveats: An association linked early post-transplant HvG declines with peak circulating GvH clone levels. Some GvH clones were seen earlier in gut or blood, suggesting intestinal origin.

A note on this clone: Its antigen is undetermined.

Measured with immunoSEQ multiplex PCR; TCRdb has only the in-frame clones, and not every one. Of some 90,000 clones in the sample, about four fifths are singletons; the top ten hold 0.83%. This CDR3 is 17 amino acids long. Germline V gene lookup returns CDR1 KGHSH and CDR2 LQKENI. Trimming removed 6 bases from V and 5 bases from J, with 24 bases in between. The chain has TRBV18 and TRBJ2-3; the D gene is possibly TRBD2 (7 bases). The TCR sequence derives from a human donor who received an intestinal transplant. This material consisted of unstimulated CD4+ T cells sorted from spleen or lymph node cells, taken before intestinal transplant. CDR3: CASSSLPGAGAGDTQYF. In DNA form, the CDR3 reads TGTGCCAGCTCCTCCTTACCCGGGGCGGGGGCTGGAGATACGCAGTATTTT.